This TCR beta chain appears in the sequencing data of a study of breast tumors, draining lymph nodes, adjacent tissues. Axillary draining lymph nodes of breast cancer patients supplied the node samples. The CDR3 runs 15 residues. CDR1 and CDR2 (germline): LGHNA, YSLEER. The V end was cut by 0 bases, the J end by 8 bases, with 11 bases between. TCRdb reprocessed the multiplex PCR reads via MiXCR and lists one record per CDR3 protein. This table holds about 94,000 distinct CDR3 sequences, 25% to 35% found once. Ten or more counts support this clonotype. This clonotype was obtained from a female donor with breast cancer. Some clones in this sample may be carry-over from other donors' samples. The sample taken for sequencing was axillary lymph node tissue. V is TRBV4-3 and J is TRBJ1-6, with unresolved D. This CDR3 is CASSQEQDTDSPLHF. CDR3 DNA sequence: TGCGCCAGCAGCCAAGAGCAGGATACGGATTCACCCCTCCACTTT.